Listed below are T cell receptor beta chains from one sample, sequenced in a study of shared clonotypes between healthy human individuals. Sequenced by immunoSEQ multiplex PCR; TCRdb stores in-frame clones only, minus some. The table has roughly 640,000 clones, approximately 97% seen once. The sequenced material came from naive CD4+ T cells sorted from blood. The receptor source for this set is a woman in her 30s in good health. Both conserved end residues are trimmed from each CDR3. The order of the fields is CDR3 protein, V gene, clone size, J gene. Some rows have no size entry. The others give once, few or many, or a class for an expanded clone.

cdr3_aa: ASSLESSTEAF; v_call: TRBV11-2; clone_size: -; j_call: TRBJ1-1
cdr3_aa: ASSFAPQHRTQY; v_call: TRBV6-5; clone_size: once; j_call: TRBJ2-5
cdr3_aa: ASGLPAVNTEAF; v_call: TRBV12-5; clone_size: -; j_call: TRBJ1-1
cdr3_aa: ASRAHRDSYEQY; v_call: TRBV9; clone_size: -; j_call: TRBJ2-7
cdr3_aa: ATQVAAEQY; v_call: TRBV19; clone_size: -; j_call: TRBJ2-7
cdr3_aa: ASSPHGGEAF; v_call: TRBV28; clone_size: -; j_call: TRBJ1-1
cdr3_aa: ASSAQGNQPQH; v_call: TRBV7-2; clone_size: -; j_call: TRBJ1-5
cdr3_aa: ASSNFGRAGADNNYKETQY; v_call: TRBV27; clone_size: -; j_call: TRBJ2-5
cdr3_aa: ASSTLDGPLPQH; v_call: TRBV6-6; clone_size: -; j_call: TRBJ1-5
cdr3_aa: AMGQGWRTDTQY; v_call: TRBV7-9; clone_size: -; j_call: TRBJ2-3
cdr3_aa: ASSYQEIGGYT; v_call: TRBV6-5; clone_size: -; j_call: TRBJ1-2
cdr3_aa: ASSTAGVPGANVLT; v_call: TRBV5-4; clone_size: -; j_call: TRBJ2-6
cdr3_aa: ASSPGRFSGNTIY; v_call: TRBV10-2; clone_size: -; j_call: TRBJ1-3
cdr3_aa: AWSVSLAKNIQY; v_call: TRBV30; clone_size: -; j_call: TRBJ2-4
cdr3_aa: ASSAPDSPIRELF; v_call: TRBV11-2; clone_size: -; j_call: TRBJ2-2
cdr3_aa: ASSYPGANYGYT; v_call: TRBV6-5; clone_size: -; j_call: TRBJ1-2
cdr3_aa: ASSITGNTIY; v_call: TRBV19; clone_size: -; j_call: TRBJ1-3
cdr3_aa: ASSSEGSESNEKLF; v_call: TRBV7-9; clone_size: once; j_call: TRBJ1-4
cdr3_aa: ASSLGPNQPQH; v_call: TRBV6-4; clone_size: -; j_call: TRBJ1-5
cdr3_aa: ASSGVGVPGELF; v_call: TRBV10-2; clone_size: -; j_call: TRBJ2-2
cdr3_aa: ASSLYGQYNTEAF; v_call: TRBV28; clone_size: -; j_call: TRBJ1-1
cdr3_aa: ASSLGDRVSSEQY; v_call: TRBV7-9; clone_size: -; j_call: TRBJ2-7
cdr3_aa: ASTLVTSHEQY; v_call: TRBV28; clone_size: -; j_call: TRBJ2-7
cdr3_aa: ASSFSPADTGELF; v_call: TRBV28; clone_size: -; j_call: TRBJ2-2
cdr3_aa: ASSLGPGAQGANVLT; v_call: TRBV5-4; clone_size: -; j_call: TRBJ2-6
cdr3_aa: ASSLTMSVYEQY; v_call: TRBV27; clone_size: -; j_call: TRBJ2-7
cdr3_aa: ASSYSGLFTIEQY; v_call: TRBV28; clone_size: once; j_call: TRBJ2-7
cdr3_aa: SADDGYEQY; v_call: TRBV20-1; clone_size: -; j_call: TRBJ2-7
cdr3_aa: ASRKTGESYEQY; v_call: TRBV2; clone_size: -; j_call: TRBJ2-7